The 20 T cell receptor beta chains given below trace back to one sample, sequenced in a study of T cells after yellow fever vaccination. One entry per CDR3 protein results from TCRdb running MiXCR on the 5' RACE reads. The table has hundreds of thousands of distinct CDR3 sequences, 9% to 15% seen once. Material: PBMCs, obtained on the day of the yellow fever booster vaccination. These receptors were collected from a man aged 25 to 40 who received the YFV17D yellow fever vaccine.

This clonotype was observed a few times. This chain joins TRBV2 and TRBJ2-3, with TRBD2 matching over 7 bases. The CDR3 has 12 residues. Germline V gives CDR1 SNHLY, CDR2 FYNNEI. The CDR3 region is CAGRGDTDTQYF. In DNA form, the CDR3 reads TGTGCAGGACGGGGGGACACAGATACGCAGTATTTT.

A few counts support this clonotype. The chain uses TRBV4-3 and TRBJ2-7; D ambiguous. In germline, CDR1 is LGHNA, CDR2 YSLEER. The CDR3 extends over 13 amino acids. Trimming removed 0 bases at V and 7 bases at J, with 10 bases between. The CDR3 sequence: CASSQEARWEQYF. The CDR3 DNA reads TGCGCCAGCAGCCAAGAGGCAAGGTGGGAGCAGTACTTC.

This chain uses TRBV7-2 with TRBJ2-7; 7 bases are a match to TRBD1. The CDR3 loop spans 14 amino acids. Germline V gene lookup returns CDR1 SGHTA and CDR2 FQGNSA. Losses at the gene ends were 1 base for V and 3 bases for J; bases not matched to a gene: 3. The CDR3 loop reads CASSLDRTGYEQYF. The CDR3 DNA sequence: TGTGCCAGCAGCTTAGACCGGACAGGCTACGAGCAGTACTTC.

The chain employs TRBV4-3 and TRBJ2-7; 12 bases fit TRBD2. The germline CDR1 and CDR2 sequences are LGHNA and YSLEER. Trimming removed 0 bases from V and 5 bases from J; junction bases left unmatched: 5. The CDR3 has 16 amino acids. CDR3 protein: CASSQEGLAGRDEQYF. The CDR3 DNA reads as TGCGCCAGCAGCCAAGAAGGACTAGCGGGAAGGGACGAGCAGTACTTC.

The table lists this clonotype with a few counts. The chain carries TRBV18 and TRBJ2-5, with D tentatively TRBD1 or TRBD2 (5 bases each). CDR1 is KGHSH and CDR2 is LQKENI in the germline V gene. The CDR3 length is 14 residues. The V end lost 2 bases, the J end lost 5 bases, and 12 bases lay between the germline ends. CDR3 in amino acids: CASSPSYGAETQYF. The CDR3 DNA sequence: TGTGCCAGCTCACCAAGCTACGGGGCTGAGACCCAGTACTTC. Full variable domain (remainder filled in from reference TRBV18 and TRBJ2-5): NAGVMQNPRHLVRRRGQEARLRCSPMKGHSHVYWYRQLPEEGLKFMVYLQKENIIDESGMPKERFSAEFPKEGPSILRIQQVVRGDSAAYFCASSPSYGAETQYFGPGTRLLVL.

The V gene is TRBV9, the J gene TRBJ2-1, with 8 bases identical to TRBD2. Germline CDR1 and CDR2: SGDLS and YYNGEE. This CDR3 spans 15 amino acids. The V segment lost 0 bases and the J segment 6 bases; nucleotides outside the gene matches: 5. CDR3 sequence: CASSVEAGVVNEQFF. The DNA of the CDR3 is TGTGCCAGCAGCGTAGAAGCGGGAGTTGTCAATGAGCAGTTCTTC. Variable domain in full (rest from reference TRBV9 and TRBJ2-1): DSGVTQTPKHLITATGQRVTLRCSPRSGDLSVYWYQQSLDQGLQFLIQYYNGEERAKGNILERFSAQQFPDLHSELNLSSLELGDSALYFCASSVEAGVVNEQFFGPGTRLTVL.

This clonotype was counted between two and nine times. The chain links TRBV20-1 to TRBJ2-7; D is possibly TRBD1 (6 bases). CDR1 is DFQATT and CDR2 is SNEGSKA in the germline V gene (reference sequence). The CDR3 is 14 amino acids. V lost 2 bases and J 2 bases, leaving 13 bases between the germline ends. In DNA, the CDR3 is TGCAGTGCTAGAATCCAGACAGGAGCCTACGAGCAGTACTTC. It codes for CSARIQTGAYEQYF.

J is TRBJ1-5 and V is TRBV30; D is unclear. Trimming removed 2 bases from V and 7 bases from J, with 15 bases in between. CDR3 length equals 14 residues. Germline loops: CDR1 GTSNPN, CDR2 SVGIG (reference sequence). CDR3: CAWSPKAGRQPQHF. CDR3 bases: TGTGCCTGGAGTCCCAAGGCGGGGAGGCAGCCCCAGCATTTT.

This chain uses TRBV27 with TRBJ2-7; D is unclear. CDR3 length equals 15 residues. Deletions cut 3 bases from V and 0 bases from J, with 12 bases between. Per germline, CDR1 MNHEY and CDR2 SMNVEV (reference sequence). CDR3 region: CASSFSAYSSYEQYF. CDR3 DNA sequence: TGTGCCAGCAGTTTCAGTGCGTATAGCTCCTACGAGCAGTACTTC.

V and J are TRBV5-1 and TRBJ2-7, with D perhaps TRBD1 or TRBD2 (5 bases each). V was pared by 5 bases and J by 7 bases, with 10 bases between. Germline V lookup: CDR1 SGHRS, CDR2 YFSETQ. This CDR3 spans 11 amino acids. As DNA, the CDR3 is TGCGCCAGCAGTACAGAGGGGGAGCAGTACTTC. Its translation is CASSTEGEQYF.

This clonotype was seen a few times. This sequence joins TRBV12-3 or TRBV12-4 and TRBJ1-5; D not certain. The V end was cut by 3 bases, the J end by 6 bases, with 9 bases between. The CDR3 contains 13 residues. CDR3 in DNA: TGTGCCAGCAGTTTCTTCGAGAGTCAGCCCCAGCATTTT. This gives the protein CASSFFESQPQHF.

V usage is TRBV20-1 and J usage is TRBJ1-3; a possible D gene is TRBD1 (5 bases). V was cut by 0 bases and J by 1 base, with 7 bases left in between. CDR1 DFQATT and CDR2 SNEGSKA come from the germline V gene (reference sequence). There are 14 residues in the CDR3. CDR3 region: CSARDWGSGNTIYF. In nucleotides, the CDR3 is TGCAGTGCTAGAGATTGGGGGTCTGGAAACACCATATATTTT.

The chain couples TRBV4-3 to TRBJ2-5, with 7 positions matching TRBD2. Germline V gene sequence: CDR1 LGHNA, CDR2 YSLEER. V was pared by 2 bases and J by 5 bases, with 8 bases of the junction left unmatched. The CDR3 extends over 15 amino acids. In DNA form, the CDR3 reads TGCGCCAGCAGCCAACACCCGGGGGGTAGGGAGACCCAGTACTTC. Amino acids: CASSQHPGGRETQYF.

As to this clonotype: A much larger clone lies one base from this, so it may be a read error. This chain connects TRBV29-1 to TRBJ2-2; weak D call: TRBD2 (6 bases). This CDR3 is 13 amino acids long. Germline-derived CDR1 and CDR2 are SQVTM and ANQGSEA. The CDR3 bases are TGCAGCGTTGAAGTACTAGCTGCCGGGGTGCTGTTTTTT. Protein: CSVEVLAAGVLFF.

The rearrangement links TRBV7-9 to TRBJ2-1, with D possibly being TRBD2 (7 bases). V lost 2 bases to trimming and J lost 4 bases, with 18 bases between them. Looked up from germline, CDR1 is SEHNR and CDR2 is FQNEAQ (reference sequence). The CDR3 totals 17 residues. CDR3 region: CASSLSLGGGGYNEQFF. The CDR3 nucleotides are TGTGCCAGCAGCTTATCCCTCGGGGGCGGGGGTTACAATGAGCAGTTCTTC.

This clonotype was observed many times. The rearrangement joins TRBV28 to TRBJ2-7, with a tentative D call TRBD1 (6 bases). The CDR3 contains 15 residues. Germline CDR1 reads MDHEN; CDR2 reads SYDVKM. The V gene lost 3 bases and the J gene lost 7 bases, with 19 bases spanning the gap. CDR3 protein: CASSLTGHLVGEQYF. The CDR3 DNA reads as TGTGCCAGCAGTTTGACAGGTCACCTAGTGGGGGAGCAGTACTTC.

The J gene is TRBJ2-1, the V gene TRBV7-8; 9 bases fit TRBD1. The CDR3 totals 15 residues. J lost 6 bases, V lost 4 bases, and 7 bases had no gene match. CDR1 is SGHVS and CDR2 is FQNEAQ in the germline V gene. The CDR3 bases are TGTGCCAGCAGCTCACAGGGGGCGATTGGCAATGAGCAGTTCTTC. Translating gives CASSSQGAIGNEQFF. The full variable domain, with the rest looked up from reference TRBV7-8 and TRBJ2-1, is GAGVSQSPRYKVAKRGQDVALRCDPISGHVSLFWYQQALGQGPEFLTYFQNEAQLDKSGLPSDRFFAERPEGSVSTLKIQRTQQEDSAVYLCASSSQGAIGNEQFFGPGTRLTVL.

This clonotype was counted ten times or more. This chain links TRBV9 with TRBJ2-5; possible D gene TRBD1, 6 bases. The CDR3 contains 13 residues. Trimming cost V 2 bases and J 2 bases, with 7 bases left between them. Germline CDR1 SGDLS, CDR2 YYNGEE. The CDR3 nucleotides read TGTGCCAGCAGCGTCAGGGGACAAGAGACCCAGTACTTC. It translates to CASSVRGQETQYF.

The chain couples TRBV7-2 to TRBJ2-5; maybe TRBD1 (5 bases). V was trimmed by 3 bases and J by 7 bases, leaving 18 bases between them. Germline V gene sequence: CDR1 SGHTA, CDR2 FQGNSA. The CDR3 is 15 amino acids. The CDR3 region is CASSFTGRDLGTQYF. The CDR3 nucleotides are TGTGCCAGCAGCTTTACAGGAAGAGACTTGGGGACCCAGTACTTC.

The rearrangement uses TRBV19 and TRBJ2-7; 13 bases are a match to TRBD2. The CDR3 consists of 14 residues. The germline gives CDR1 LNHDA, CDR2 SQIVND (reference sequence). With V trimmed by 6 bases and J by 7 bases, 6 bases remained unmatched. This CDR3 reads CASSARTSGREQYF. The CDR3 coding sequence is TGTGCCAGTAGCGCCCGGACTAGCGGGAGAGAGCAGTACTTC. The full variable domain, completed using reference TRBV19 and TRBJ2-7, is DGGITQSPKYLFRKEGQNVTLSCEQNLNHDAMYWYRQDPGQGLRLIYYSQIVNDFQKGDIAEGYSVSREKKESFPLTVTSAQKNPTAFYLCASSARTSGREQYFGPGTRLTVT.